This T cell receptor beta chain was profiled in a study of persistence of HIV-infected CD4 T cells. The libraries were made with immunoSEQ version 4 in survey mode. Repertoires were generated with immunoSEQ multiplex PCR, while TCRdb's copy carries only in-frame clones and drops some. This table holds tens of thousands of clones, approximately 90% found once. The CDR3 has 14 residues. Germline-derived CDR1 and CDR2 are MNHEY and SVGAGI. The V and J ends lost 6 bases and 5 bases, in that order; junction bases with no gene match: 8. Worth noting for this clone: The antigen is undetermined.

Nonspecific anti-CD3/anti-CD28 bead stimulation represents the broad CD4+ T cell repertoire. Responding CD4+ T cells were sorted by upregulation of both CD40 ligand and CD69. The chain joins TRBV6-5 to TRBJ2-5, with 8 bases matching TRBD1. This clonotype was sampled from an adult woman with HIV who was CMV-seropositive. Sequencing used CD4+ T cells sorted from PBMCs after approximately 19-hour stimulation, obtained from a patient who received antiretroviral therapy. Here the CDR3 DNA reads TGTGCCAGCAGGACGGACAGGGCGAGGGAGACCCAGTACTTC. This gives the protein CASRTDRARETQYF.